This TCR beta chain was sequenced during a study of blood T cell repertoires in COVID-19. Study in general: Material from acute and convalescent COVID-19 was sourced from the United States, Italy and Spain. PBMCs, B-cell-depleted T cells, or T cells were the source of the cDNA or gDNA that made up the material.

Original handling: Estimation of nucleated cell counts was performed using reference gene primer amplification. Using immunoSEQ multiplex PCR, the repertoire was profiled, and TCRdb retains in-frame clones only, with some absent. The DNA was the basis for D and trimming; V, J and clone size are from that table. The sample holds 300,000 to 400,000 clones, under 95% seen once. V lost 5 bases, J lost 0 bases, and 8 bases lay in between. The germline V gene encodes CDR1 SGHTA and CDR2 FQGNSA. The CDR3 length is 15 residues. Notes on this clone: This may arise from a read error, as a much more abundant clone is one base away.

The TCR sequence derives from a woman aged 18 to 35 who had recovered from COVID-19. V usage is TRBV7-2 and J usage is TRBJ2-6; D possibly corresponds to TRBD1 (5 bases). The specimen sequenced was peripheral blood. The CDR3, as DNA: TGTGCCAGCAGCCTCGACAGCTCTGGGGCCAACGTCCTGACTTTC. Residues: CASSLDSSGANVLTF.